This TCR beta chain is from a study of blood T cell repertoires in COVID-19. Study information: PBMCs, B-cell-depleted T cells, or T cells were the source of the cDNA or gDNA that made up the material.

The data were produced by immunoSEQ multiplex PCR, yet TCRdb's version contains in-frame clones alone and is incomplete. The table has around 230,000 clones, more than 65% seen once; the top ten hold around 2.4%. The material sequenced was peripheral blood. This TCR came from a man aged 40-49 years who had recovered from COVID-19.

CDR3 in amino acids: CASSQVMGTQQYF. For the CDR3, the DNA is TGTGCCAGCAGCCAAGTCATGGGGACTCAGCAGTATTTT. This chain connects TRBV3-1 (or the pseudogene TRBV3-2) to TRBJ2-3; TRBD2 might be the D (6 bases). CDR1 LGHDT and CDR2 YNNKEL come from the germline V gene (reference sequence). V was trimmed by 1 base and J by 11 bases, leaving 13 bases between them. This CDR3 is built from 13 residues.